This entry is about one T cell receptor beta chain. Its specificity is unknown. Peripheral blood CD8+ and CD4+ T cells were profiled by TCR beta sequencing. These data come from a study of CD8 T cells in Susac syndrome. Study outcomes and limitations: In TEMRA cells and active patients, CD8+ clonal expansion in Susac reached its peak.

The CDR3 runs 15 residues. Deletions cut 3 bases from V and 8 bases from J, with 17 bases between. CDR1 is SNHLY and CDR2 is FYNNEI in the germline V gene. Random hexamers were used to reverse transcribe about 0.45 to 1 ug of RNA. Across 54 Vbeta and 13 Jbeta, TCR beta CDR3 was amplified with immunoSEQ multiplex PCR. TCRdb reprocessed the immunoSEQ multiplex PCR reads with MiXCR, giving one entry per CDR3 protein. Of 50,000 to 55,000 distinct CDR3 sequences listed, over 90% are singletons. Sequencing was carried out using CD8+ T cells from PBMCs. The chain joins TRBV2 to TRBJ1-5; the D gene is possibly TRBD1 (5 bases). This sequence was found in a human donor with Susac syndrome. Written as DNA, the CDR3 is TGTGCCAGCAGTGATTTTATCCCAGGGTGGGAGCCCCAGCATTTT. This translates into CASSDFIPGWEPQHF.